What follows are 3 T cell receptor beta chains derived from one specimen sequenced in a study of brain T cells in children with intractable seizures. Time point reported: blood from clinic visit 5 months post-surgery; TSC patient then seizure free. TCRdb's table, derived via immunoSEQ multiplex PCR, lists solely in-frame clones and lacks some. The sample records 300,000 to 400,000 clones, roughly 93% being singletons. The input for sequencing was peripheral blood, taken about 5 months after surgery. The origin of the receptors is a boy under two years old with tuberous sclerosis and intractable seizures.

The CDR3 is CASSLDGTGESHEQFF. The CDR3 DNA reads TGTGCCAGCAGCTTAGACGGGACAGGGGAGTCCCATGAGCAGTTCTTC. The rearrangement links TRBV7-4 to TRBJ2-1; 10 positions match TRBD1. With V trimmed by 1 base and J by 8 bases, 8 bases remained unmatched. CDR3 size: 16 residues. Per the germline V gene, CDR1 is SGHVT and CDR2 is SQSDAQ.

This chain joins TRBV7-8 and TRBJ2-1, with 11 bases identical to TRBD2. The CDR3 runs to 17 residues. CDR1 is SGHVS, CDR2 FQNEAQ, per germline. V trimming: 5 bases; J trimming: 6 bases; junction bases outside the gene matches: 12. The CDR3 reads CASSPILSGTSGNEQFF. The CDR3 DNA is TGTGCCAGCAGCCCCATTTTATCCGGGACTAGCGGCAATGAGCAGTTCTTC.

V usage is TRBV25-1 and J usage is TRBJ2-6; D uncertain. CDR1 is MGHDK, CDR2 SYGVNS, per germline. Trimming pared 4 bases from V and 0 bases from J, leaving 13 bases between. The CDR3 extends over 17 amino acids. CDR3 sequence: CASSARTRASGANVLTF. CDR3 sequence (DNA): TGTGCCAGCAGTGCTCGGACCCGAGCCTCTGGGGCCAACGTCCTGACTTTC.